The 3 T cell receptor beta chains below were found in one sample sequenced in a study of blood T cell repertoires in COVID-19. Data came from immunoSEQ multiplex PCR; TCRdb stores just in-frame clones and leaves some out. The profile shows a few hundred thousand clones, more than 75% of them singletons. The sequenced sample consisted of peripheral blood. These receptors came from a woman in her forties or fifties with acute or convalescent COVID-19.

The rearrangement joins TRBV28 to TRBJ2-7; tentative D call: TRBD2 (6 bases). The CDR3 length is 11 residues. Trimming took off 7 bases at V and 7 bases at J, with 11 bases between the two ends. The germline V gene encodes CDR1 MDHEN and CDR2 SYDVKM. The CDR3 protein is CASNIGGEQYF. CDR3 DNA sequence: TGTGCCAGCAACATTGGGGGGGAGCAGTACTTC.

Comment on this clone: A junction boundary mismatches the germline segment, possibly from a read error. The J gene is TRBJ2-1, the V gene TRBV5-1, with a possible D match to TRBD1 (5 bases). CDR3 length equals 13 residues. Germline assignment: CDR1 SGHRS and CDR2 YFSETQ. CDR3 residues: CASGFQGHNEQFF. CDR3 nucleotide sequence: TGCGCCAGCGGCTTCCAGGGTCACAATGAGCAGTTCTTC.

DNA of the CDR3: TGTGCCAGTAGGGCTCTAGCGGACCACTCCTACGAGCAGTACTTC. Its protein product is CASRALADHSYEQYF. V usage is TRBV6-5 and J usage is TRBJ2-7; 7 positions agree with TRBD2. Germline values: CDR1 MNHEY, CDR2 SVGAGI. Trimming at V came to 9 bases and at J to 0 bases, leaving 11 bases not matched to a gene. This CDR3 has 15 residues.